This TCR beta chain came from a study of blood T cell repertoires in COVID-19. V lost 6 bases, J lost 3 bases, and 10 bases stayed unmatched. Germline V lookup: CDR1 MDHEN, CDR2 SYDVKM. The CDR3 has 15 amino acids. Generated by immunoSEQ multiplex PCR, the TCRdb table keeps only in-frame clones and is missing some. Of 60,000 to 65,000 clones in the sample, about 77% are singletons; the top ten hold around 30%. Input material: peripheral blood. The sequence derives from a human donor in a cohort sampled during active COVID-19. The rearrangement joins TRBV28 to TRBJ1-2; 7 bases map to TRBD1. The CDR3 DNA is TGTGCCAGCAGAGAAGGGGGCGCGAGTTACTATGGCTACACCTTC. Encoded protein: CASREGGASYYGYTF.